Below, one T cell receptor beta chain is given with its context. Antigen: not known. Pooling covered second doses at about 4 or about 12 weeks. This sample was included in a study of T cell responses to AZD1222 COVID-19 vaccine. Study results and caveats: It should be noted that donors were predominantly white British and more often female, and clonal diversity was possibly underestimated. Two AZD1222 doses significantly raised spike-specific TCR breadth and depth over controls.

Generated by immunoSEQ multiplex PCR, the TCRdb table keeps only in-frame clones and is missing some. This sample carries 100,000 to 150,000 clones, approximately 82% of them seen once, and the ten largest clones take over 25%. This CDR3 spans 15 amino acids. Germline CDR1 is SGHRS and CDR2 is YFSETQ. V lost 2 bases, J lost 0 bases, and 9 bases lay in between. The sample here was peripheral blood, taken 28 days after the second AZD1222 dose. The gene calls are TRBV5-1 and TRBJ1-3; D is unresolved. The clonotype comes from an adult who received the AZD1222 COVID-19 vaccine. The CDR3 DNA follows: TGCGCCAGCAGCTTTCAAGGAAACTCTGGAAACACCATATATTTT. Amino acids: CASSFQGNSGNTIYF.